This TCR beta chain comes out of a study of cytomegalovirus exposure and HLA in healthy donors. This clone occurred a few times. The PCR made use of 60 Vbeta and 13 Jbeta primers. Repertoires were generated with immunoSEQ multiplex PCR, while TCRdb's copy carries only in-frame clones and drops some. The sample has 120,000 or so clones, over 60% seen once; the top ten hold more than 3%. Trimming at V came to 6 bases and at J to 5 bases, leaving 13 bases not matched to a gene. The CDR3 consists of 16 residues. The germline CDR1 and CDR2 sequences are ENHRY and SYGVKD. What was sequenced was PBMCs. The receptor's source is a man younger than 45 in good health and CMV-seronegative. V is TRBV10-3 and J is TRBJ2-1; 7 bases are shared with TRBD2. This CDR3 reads CAISLTMAGAHNEQFF. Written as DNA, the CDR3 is TGTGCCATCAGCTTGACTATGGCGGGAGCCCACAATGAGCAGTTCTTC.